This passage covers 15 T cell receptor beta chains from one sample sequenced in a study of T cells in women clearing cervical HPV infection. Produced via immunoSEQ multiplex PCR; TCRdb's table is partial and in-frame only. The sample holds 19,000 or so clones. The sequencing sample was made of blood buffy coat. The receptors come from a woman aged 18 to 75 with a cervical HPV16 infection that either progressed to CIN3+ or cleared (not recorded which).

The DNA read from the CDR3 is TGCGCCAGCCAAATGTCCCGGGACATTCATGGGCGCTATGGC. Translation: CASQMSRDIHGRYG. The full CDR3 is CASQMSRDIHGRYGYTF. The chain recombines TRBV4-1 with TRBJ1-2; a possible D gene is TRBD1 (6 bases). Sequencing ends 3 residues short of the CDR3 end; the germline J gene provides the rest. Germline CDR1 is MGHRA and CDR2 is YSYEKL. Between the trimmed V and J ends, which lost 8 bases and 4 bases, there was a span of 26 bases. This CDR3 comprises 17 residues.

On this clone: The DNA ends 3 residues before the CDR3 does, and the rest of the CDR3 is filled in from the germline J gene. The rearrangement joins TRBV12-5 to TRBJ1-1, with 7 bases that match TRBD1. Trimming removed 3 bases from V and 5 bases from J; junction bases left unmatched: 6. The CDR3 sequence is 14 residues long. Germline V gene sequence: CDR1 LGHNT, CDR2 FRNRAP. CDR3 protein: CASGFPGGRTEAFF. The sequenced CDR3 bases are TGTGCTAGTGGTTTTCCAGGGGGAAGGACTGAA.

Worth noting for this clone: The read is 3 residues too short to cover the CDR3 end, so that end is filled in from the germline J gene. The chain employs TRBV30 and TRBJ2-6; TRBD1 is a possible D gene (5 bases). This CDR3 is built from 16 residues. CDR1 is GTSNPN and CDR2 is SVGIG in the germline V gene (reference sequence). The V end was cut by 3 bases, the J end by 0 bases, with 12 bases between. The DNA read from the CDR3 is TGTGCCTGGAGGGGGCGAAGGCTCTCTGGGGCCAACGTC. It is translated as CAWRGRRLSGANV. The entire CDR3 is CAWRGRRLSGANVLTF.

Details on this clone: The observed sequence ends 3 residues before the CDR3 terminus, with the missing tail filled in from the germline J gene. The V and J genes are TRBV14 and TRBJ2-1; 13 bases fit TRBD2. The CDR3 length is 17 residues. Per the germline V gene, CDR1 is SGHDN and CDR2 is FVKESK. The V segment lost 4 bases and the J segment 7 bases; nucleotides outside the gene matches: 10. The CDR3 bases that were read are TGTGCCAGCAGCCTCTTTCGGACTAGCGGGAGAGGGAATGAG. It encodes CASSLFRTSGRGNE. The entire CDR3 sequence reads CASSLFRTSGRGNEQFF.

As to this clone: The sequenced fragment ends 3 residues before the CDR3 boundary, so the rest is inferred from the germline J gene. The V gene is TRBV28, the J gene TRBJ2-3, with D maybe TRBD1 (6 bases). Germline CDR1 MDHEN, CDR2 SYDVKM. The CDR3 spans 16 residues. The ends were cut back, 8 bases at V and 0 bases at J, with 18 bases in the middle. CDR3 protein: CASHSRGDSSTDTQYF. Incomplete CDR3 DNA: TGTGCCAGCCATTCCAGGGGCGACTCTAGCACAGATACG.

Comment on this clone: Coverage ceases 3 residues before the CDR3 finishes, and the germline J gene fills in the end. This sequence joins TRBV19 and TRBJ1-2; 7 nucleotides match TRBD1. The CDR3 is made up of 15 amino acids. The germline V gene has CDR1 LNHDA and CDR2 SQIVND (reference sequence). The CDR3 here is CASSIRQGVVGTYTF. The sequenced CDR3 bases are TGTGCCAGTAGTATTCGACAGGGCGTGGTAGGGACC.

Notes on this clone: The CDR3 extends 3 residues past the end of the read, so its final part is completed from the germline J gene. The rearrangement links TRBV30 to TRBJ2-5; 9 bases are shared with TRBD2. The CDR3 consists of 15 residues. Germline loops: CDR1 GTSNPN, CDR2 SVGIG (reference sequence). V lost 1 base and J lost 5; bases outside the gene matches: 8. This CDR3 is CAWSDGSGSGETQYF. The sequenced part of the CDR3 DNA is TGTGCCTGGAGTGACGGTAGCGGGAGTGGGGAGACC.

Comment on this clone: The read falls 3 residues short of the CDR3 end, and the missing part is taken from the germline J gene. The chain has TRBV2 and TRBJ1-2; 9 bases fit TRBD1. With 8 bases clipped from V and 4 bases from J, the junction kept 8 bases outside the gene matches. The germline V gene has CDR1 SNHLY and CDR2 FYNNEI. CDR3 length: 14 residues. This CDR3 reads CASRGGTGIYGYTF. The part of the CDR3 DNA that was read is TGTGCCAGCCGGGGGGGGACAGGGATCTATGGC.

Of note for this clone: The read terminates 3 residues before the CDR3 end, so the remaining end is supplied by the germline J gene. The rearrangement links TRBV7-6 to TRBJ2-2; D is unresolved. Trimming pared 5 bases from V and 4 bases from J, leaving 17 bases between. Germline V gene data show CDR1 as SGHVS and CDR2 as FNYEAQ. The CDR3 totals 16 residues. The CDR3 sequence: CASSPHKGRITGELFF. The part of the CDR3 DNA that was read is TGTGCCAGCAGCCCTCATAAGGGCCGGATCACCGGGGAG.

Remarks on this clone: The CDR3 extends 3 residues past the end of the read, so its final part is completed from the germline J gene. The V and J genes are TRBV4-1 and TRBJ2-7; 8 bases match TRBD1. The germline gives CDR1 MGHRA, CDR2 YSYEKL. V dropped 3 bases and J dropped 5; count of bases not matched to a gene: 15. The CDR3 extends over 17 amino acids. This CDR3 reads CASSHKALGQGDNEQYF. Partial CDR3 DNA: TGCGCCAGCAGCCATAAAGCCCTAGGACAGGGAGACAACGAG.

Remarks on this clone: The read finishes 3 residues shy of the CDR3 end, and the germline J gene is used to complete it. The chain joins TRBV2 to TRBJ1-1; no reliable D call. V was clipped by 5 bases and J by 1 base, with 5 bases between them. This CDR3 has 12 residues. Germline CDR1 SNHLY, CDR2 FYNNEI. The CDR3 DNA, read in part, is TGTGCCAGCAGTTCAGGGAACACTGAA. Its translation is CASSSGNTE. The complete CDR3 sequence is CASSSGNTEAFF.

As concerns this clone: The junction differs from germline at one of its ends, possibly a read error. The read stops 3 residues short of the end of the CDR3; the missing end is completed from the germline J gene. This chain joins TRBV4-2 and TRBJ2-7; 7 nucleotides agree with TRBD1. The CDR3 has 14 amino acids. CDR1 is LGHNA, CDR2 YNFKEQ, per germline. The chain's CDR3 is CASSQRQGLYEQYF. The sequenced CDR3 bases are TGCGCCAGCAGCCAACGACAGGGCCTCTACGAG.

Turning to this clone: The CDR3 end lies 3 residues beyond the end of the read and is filled in from the germline J gene. This chain links TRBV27 with TRBJ2-1, with 10 bases aligning to TRBD2. In germline, CDR1 is MNHEY, CDR2 SMNVEV (reference sequence). V lost 4 bases to trimming and J lost 0 bases; unmatched junction nucleotides: 9. The CDR3 loop spans 18 amino acids. Incomplete CDR3 DNA: TGTGCCAGCAGTTACCGGCGGGCTAGCGGGGGCTCCTACAATGAG. Translation gives CASSYRRASGGSYNE. The full CDR3 reads CASSYRRASGGSYNEQFF.

With regard to this clone: Read sequence stops 3 residues before the CDR3 end, and the germline J gene provides the missing end. This chain links TRBV30 with TRBJ1-6, with D possibly being TRBD1 (5 bases). Germline V gene sequence: CDR1 GTSNPN, CDR2 SVGIG (reference sequence). The V end was cut by 4 bases, the J end by 8 bases, with 15 bases between. The CDR3 consists of 14 residues. CDR3 bases read: TGTGCCTGGACCGCCTGGGGCCTCGATTCACCC. Translated: CAWTAWGLDSP. The CDR3 reads in full as CAWTAWGLDSPLHF.

Comment on this clone: The CDR3 end falls 3 residues outside the read, so it is completed with the germline J gene. The J gene is TRBJ2-1, the V gene TRBV9; the D gene is possibly TRBD2 (6 bases). V dropped 4 bases and J dropped 3 bases, with 14 bases sitting between them. This CDR3 has 15 amino acids. The germline CDR1 and CDR2 sequences are SGDLS and YYNGEE. Incomplete CDR3 DNA: TGTGCCAGCAGCACCCGGGACTTGGACTACAATGAG. As protein: CASSTRDLDYNE. The whole CDR3 protein reads CASSTRDLDYNEQFF. Together with reference TRBV9 and TRBJ2-1, the CDR3 gives the full variable domain: DSGVTQTPKHLITATGQRVTLRCSPRSGDLSVYWYQQSLDQGLQFLIQYYNGEERAKGNILERFSAQQFPDLHSELNLSSLELGDSALYFCASSTRDLDYNEQFFGPGTRLTVL.